One sample yielded the 26 T cell receptor beta chains listed below, sequenced in a study of blood T cells in healthy people across ages. A second PCR of 7 to 11 cycles used a sample-barcoded 5' primer and a J-beta primer mix. Using its own MiXCR run on the 5' RACE reads, TCRdb lists one record per CDR3 protein. The sample lists about 640,000 distinct CDR3 sequences, over 40% occurring once. The sequencing sample was made of blood. Receptors originate from an elderly man in good health.

To note about this clonotype: One junction end disagrees with the germline gene, perhaps due to a read error. The chain uses TRBV10-3 and TRBJ2-3; D is undetermined. This CDR3 comprises 10 residues. From germline, CDR1 is ENHRY and CDR2 SYGVKD. The CDR3: CTIGEDTQYF. The DNA of the CDR3 is TGTACCATCGGCGAAGATACGCAGTATTTT.

The V gene is TRBV20-1, the J gene TRBJ1-1; a weak D match, TRBD1 (5 bases). The CDR3 covers 13 residues. Trimming left V 6 bases short and J 4 bases short, with 15 bases between. CDR1 is DFQATT, CDR2 SNEGSKA, per germline (reference sequence). The CDR3 DNA follows: TGCAGTGCAAGACAGACGGCCGTCACTGAAGCTTTCTTT. This codes for CSARQTAVTEAFF.

This clonotype turned up a few times. This rearrangement joins TRBV29-1 to TRBJ1-1; 9 bases are shared with TRBD1. Germline assignment: CDR1 SQVTM and CDR2 ANQGSEA. Losses at the gene ends were 6 bases for V and 2 bases for J; bases not matched to a gene: 4. This CDR3 is built from 13 residues. CDR3 amino acids: CSVNTGGNTEAFF. The DNA of the CDR3 is TGCAGCGTGAATACAGGGGGCAACACTGAAGCTTTCTTT.

The rearrangement links TRBV6-2 or TRBV6-3 to TRBJ1-6; D gene unclear. CDR3 length equals 14 residues. Germline CDR1 reads MNHEY; CDR2 reads SVGEGT. Trimming shortened V by 4 bases and J by 11 bases, and 15 bases separated the two germline ends. The CDR3 sequence is CASSSEELYPPLHF. The CDR3 DNA sequence: TGTGCCAGCAGTTCCGAAGAGCTCTATCCACCCCTCCACTTT.

This clonotype showed up just a few times. The rearrangement uses TRBV6-5 and TRBJ2-1, with 11 bases aligning to TRBD1. The V gene end was trimmed by 6 bases and the J gene end by 10 bases; junction bases not matched to a gene: 11. The CDR3 is made up of 15 amino acids. Germline CDR1 reads MNHEY; CDR2 reads SVGAGI. The CDR3 sequence is CASSLGQGAQQEQFF. The CDR3 coding sequence is TGTGCCAGCAGCCTTGGACAGGGGGCACAACAAGAGCAGTTCTTC.

In its sample, this clonotype was seen many times. The V and J genes are TRBV6-1 and TRBJ2-3, with D unresolved. The germline CDR1 and CDR2 sequences are MNHNS and SASEGT. The CDR3 covers 13 residues. With 6 bases removed from V and 0 bases from J, the gap between germline ends came to 7 bases. CDR3 sequence (DNA): TGTGCCAGCAGGACAACTAGCACAGATACGCAGTATTTT. This encodes CASRTTSTDTQYF.

CDR3 residues: CASSLESRLQGARPGELFF. In DNA, the CDR3 is TGCGCCAGCAGCTTGGAATCACGCCTACAGGGGGCGCGTCCCGGGGAGCTGTTTTTT. The chain employs TRBV5-1 and TRBJ2-2; TRBD1 matches at 9 bases. This CDR3 is 19 amino acids long. Losses at the gene ends were 0 bases for V and 6 bases for J; bases not matched to a gene: 15. Germline loops: CDR1 SGHRS, CDR2 YFSETQ.

The rearrangement uses TRBV4-3 and TRBJ2-7; D is unclear. CDR3 length: 15 amino acids. Trimming cost V 0 bases and J 5 bases, with 14 bases left between them. Germline CDR1 is LGHNA and CDR2 is YSLEER. In DNA form, the CDR3 reads TGCGCCAGCAGCCAAGATTTGGGGTTTGGGAACGAGCAGTACTTC. Its protein is CASSQDLGFGNEQYF.

V and J are TRBV28 and TRBJ2-7; 8 bases are shared with TRBD2. Germline V gives CDR1 MDHEN, CDR2 SYDVKM. CDR3 length equals 18 residues. After removal of 1 base from V and 1 base from J, the junction contained 12 bases not matched to a gene. CDR3 in DNA: TGTGCCAGCAGTTTATCCGGCTTCAGGACTAGCTCATCCTACGAGCAGTACTTC. Protein sequence: CASSLSGFRTSSSYEQYF.

The gene calls are TRBV6-2 or TRBV6-3 and TRBJ2-3, with unresolved D. V lost 8 bases and J lost 5, with 8 bases in between. There are 11 residues in the CDR3. Germline V gives CDR1 MNHEY, CDR2 SVGEGT. For the CDR3, the DNA is TGTGCCAGCGGCAACTTAGATACGCAGTATTTT. It encodes CASGNLDTQYF.

This clonotype has only a few counts. This chain connects TRBV4-2 to TRBJ2-3, with 7 nucleotides matching TRBD1. The germline CDR1 and CDR2 sequences are LGHNA and YNFKEQ. CDR3 length: 16 residues. The V and J ends lost 6 bases and 0 bases, in that order; junction bases with no gene match: 9. The CDR3 DNA sequence: TGTGCCAGCAGTCCTCAGACAGGGACAAGCACAGATACGCAGTATTTT. This translates into CASSPQTGTSTDTQYF.

This clonotype turned up a few times. V is TRBV18 and J is TRBJ2-7, with D perhaps matching TRBD1 or TRBD2 (5 bases each). Per the germline V gene, CDR1 is KGHSH and CDR2 is LQKENI. This CDR3 is built from 13 residues. Trimming took off 8 bases at V and 4 bases at J, with 15 bases between the two ends. CDR3 bases: TGTGCCAGCAGTTACGGGGCAGCTTACGAGCAGTACTTC. Encoded protein: CASSYGAAYEQYF.

This clonotype turned up a few times. The rearrangement joins TRBV7-2 to TRBJ2-1, with D hard to call. The CDR3 contains 12 residues. V gave up 2 bases and J gave up 6 bases, with 5 bases separating them. CDR1 SGHTA and CDR2 FQGNSA come from the germline V gene. The CDR3, as DNA: TGTGCCAGCAGCTTATTCGTCAATGAGCAGTTCTTC. Protein product: CASSLFVNEQFF.

The chain links TRBV20-1 to TRBJ1-4, with D possibly matching TRBD1 (5 bases). Germline values: CDR1 DFQATT, CDR2 SNEGSKA (reference sequence). The CDR3 is 15 residues long. V was pared by 6 bases and J by 0 bases, with 14 bases between. CDR3 sequence (DNA): TGCAGTGCCCGACAGAGGATTGCAACTAATGAAAAACTGTTTTTT. Protein sequence: CSARQRIATNEKLFF.

V usage is TRBV7-2 and J usage is TRBJ2-6; no definite D call. The CDR3 runs to 16 residues. V lost 8 bases and J lost 0, with 14 bases in between. Germline V lookup: CDR1 SGHTA, CDR2 FQGNSA. The CDR3 nucleotides are TGTGCCAGCGGCCTCCGACCGAACTCTGGGGCCAACGTCCTGACTTTC. It yields the protein CASGLRPNSGANVLTF.

As concerns this clonotype: One junction end disagrees with the germline gene, perhaps due to a read error. J is TRBJ1-2 and V is TRBV29-1; D is ambiguous. The CDR3 is 14 residues long. CDR1 and CDR2 from the germline V gene are SQVTM and ANQGSEA. As DNA, the CDR3 is TGCAGCGTTGAAGATCGGTACACGAACTACGGCTACACCTTC. It is translated as CSVEDRYTNYGYTF.

The chain links TRBV7-9 to TRBJ2-1; D call uncertain. Germline V gene sequence: CDR1 SEHNR, CDR2 FQNEAQ (reference sequence). V lost 2 bases and J lost 8, with 4 bases in between. This CDR3 spans 11 amino acids. The CDR3 sequence is CASSLSHEQFF. The CDR3 coding sequence is TGTGCCAGCAGCTTATCGCATGAGCAGTTCTTC.

This clonotype has more than one count but fewer than ten. V is TRBV7-3 and J is TRBJ2-6; D is perhaps TRBD1 (6 bases). The length of the CDR3 is 16 residues. The V end lost 2 bases, the J end lost 3 bases, and 11 bases lay between the germline ends. Germline CDR1 and CDR2: SGHTA and FQGTGA. The CDR3 loop is CASSLGQGIGANVLTF. The DNA for the CDR3 is TGTGCCAGCAGCTTAGGTCAGGGGATTGGGGCCAACGTCCTGACTTTC. Drawing the rest from reference TRBV7-3 and TRBJ2-6, the complete variable domain is GAGVSQTPSNKVTEKGKYVELRCDPISGHTALYWYRQSLGQGPEFLIYFQGTGAADDSGLPNDRFFAVRPEGSVSTLKIQRTERGDSAVYLCASSLGQGIGANVLTFGAGSRLTVL.

The rearrangement links TRBV28 to TRBJ2-4, with 8 bases identical to TRBD2. This CDR3 region has 14 residues. In germline, CDR1 is MDHEN, CDR2 SYDVKM. V gave up 5 bases and J gave up 13 bases; unmatched junction bases: 13. The CDR3 coding sequence is TGTGCCAGCAGTGTTTTAAGCGGGAGCGGACGGCAGTACTTC. The encoded protein is CASSVLSGSGRQYF.

The sample holds a few counts of this clonotype. The chain links TRBV20-1 to TRBJ1-2; D may be TRBD1 (5 bases). Germline CDR1 and CDR2: DFQATT and SNEGSKA (reference sequence). The CDR3 is 14 residues long. V lost 4 bases to trimming and J lost 0 bases, with 12 bases between them. The CDR3, as DNA: TGCAGTGCTAACCTGGGGGGGGCTAACTATGGCTACACCTTC. It encodes CSANLGGANYGYTF.

V usage is TRBV7-2 and J usage is TRBJ2-7; no definite D call. CDR1 is SGHTA and CDR2 is FQGNSA in the germline V gene. The CDR3 is made up of 16 amino acids. Between the trimmed V and J ends, which lost 4 bases and 4 bases, there was a span of 20 bases. CDR3 bases: TGTGCCAGCAGCTCCCAAGCTGTAGGAGTTGGGTACGAGCAGTACTTC. Amino acids: CASSSQAVGVGYEQYF.

This clonotype was counted a few times. V is TRBV20-1 and J is TRBJ2-1; TRBD2 matches at 9 bases. Germline V gene data show CDR1 as DFQATT and CDR2 as SNEGSKA (reference sequence). V gave up 5 bases and J gave up 4 bases; unmatched junction bases: 9. This CDR3 has 15 amino acids. The CDR3 reads CSAVTGTSRYNEQFF. CDR3 sequence (DNA): TGCAGTGCTGTCACCGGGACTAGCAGATACAATGAGCAGTTCTTC.

This clonotype was seen ten or more times. This sequence joins TRBV20-1 and TRBJ2-3, with 12 bases identical to TRBD2. The CDR3 loop spans 13 amino acids. With 5 bases clipped from V and 8 bases from J, the junction kept 5 bases outside the gene matches. Germline V gene data show CDR1 as DFQATT and CDR2 as SNEGSKA (reference sequence). The CDR3 loop reads CSARLAGAGTQYF. CDR3 nucleotide sequence: TGCAGTGCTCGACTAGCGGGAGCCGGTACGCAGTATTTT.

Remarks on this clonotype: The junction does not match germline at one end; this may be a read error. The genes are TRBV12-3 or TRBV12-4 and TRBJ1-5; 8 bases are a match to TRBD1. The CDR3 is made up of 15 amino acids. This CDR3 reads CAGSRTGNSNQPQHF. CDR3 nucleotide sequence: TGTGCCGGCAGTCGGACAGGGAATAGCAATCAGCCCCAGCATTTT.

This clonotype was recorded at least ten times. The chain links TRBV4-1 to TRBJ1-4; D not certain. This CDR3 spans 16 amino acids. Germline V CDR1 and CDR2: MGHRA, YSYEKL. V dropped 4 bases and J dropped 7 bases, with 19 bases sitting between them. CDR3 protein: CASSREVGGISEKLFF. CDR3 in DNA: TGCGCCAGCAGCCGGGAGGTGGGAGGGATTAGTGAAAAACTGTTTTTT.

The V and J genes are TRBV20-1 and TRBJ1-2; D is possibly TRBD1 (5 bases). There are 14 residues in the CDR3. Germline V gene data show CDR1 as DFQATT and CDR2 as SNEGSKA (reference sequence). With 3 bases removed from V and 5 bases from J, the gap between germline ends came to 16 bases. DNA for the CDR3: TGCAGTGCTAGTACGACAGCACCGGCTTATGGCTACACCTTC. Translation: CSASTTAPAYGYTF.